These 14 T cell receptor beta chains came from one sample sequenced in a study of shared clonotypes between healthy human individuals. Using immunoSEQ multiplex PCR, the repertoire was profiled, and TCRdb retains in-frame clones only, with some absent. The sample records roughly 1,000,000 clones, 75% to 85% being singletons. Sequencing was carried out using memory CD4+ T cells from PBMCs. Subset: CD45RA-negative fraction. The receptors derive from a man aged 18 to 29 in good health. Some clones in this sample may be carry-over from other donors' samples.

The rearrangement links TRBV5-6 to TRBJ2-2, with 9 bases lining up with TRBD1. The CDR3 is made up of 15 amino acids. The germline CDR1 and CDR2 sequences are SGHDT and YYEEEE. With 3 bases clipped from V and 7 bases from J, the junction kept 7 bases outside the gene matches. This chain's CDR3 is CASSSWDRAGGELFF. CDR3 coding DNA: TGTGCCAGCAGCTCCTGGGACAGGGCCGGCGGGGAGCTGTTTTTT.

The chain combines TRBV11-2 with TRBJ2-7, with TRBD1 as a possible D gene (5 bases). The germline V gene encodes CDR1 SGHAT and CDR2 FQNNGV. V was pared by 5 bases and J by 0 bases, with 14 bases between. This CDR3 is built from 15 residues. CDR3: CASSPLRQSSYEQYF. The CDR3 DNA reads as TGTGCCAGCAGCCCACTTAGACAGAGCTCCTACGAGCAGTACTTC.

This clone appeared once. This rearrangement joins TRBV18 to TRBJ1-2, with TRBD1 identical over 7 bases. The CDR3 loop spans 14 amino acids. Germline V CDR1 and CDR2: KGHSH, LQKENI. After removal of 6 bases from V and 8 bases from J, the junction contained 12 bases not matched to a gene. The CDR3 nucleotides are TGTGCCAGCTCCCGCGAACGTGGGACAGTCGGCTACACCTTC. Amino acids: CASSRERGTVGYTF.

The genes are TRBV18 and TRBJ2-5; D is perhaps TRBD1 (6 bases). The V end lost 4 bases, the J end lost 5 bases, and 14 bases lay between the germline ends. Germline-derived CDR1 and CDR2 are KGHSH and LQKENI. The CDR3 consists of 14 residues. The CDR3 here is CASSRSRTEETQYF. The DNA of the CDR3 is TGTGCCAGCTCACGCAGCAGGACAGAGGAGACCCAGTACTTC.

The chain combines TRBV7-7 with TRBJ2-1; D remains unclear. The CDR3 sequence is 13 residues long. CDR1 is SSHAT, CDR2 FNYEAQ, per germline (reference sequence). V dropped 4 bases and J dropped 5 bases, with 9 bases sitting between them. Here the CDR3 DNA reads TGTGCCAGCAGCTCCTTGGCCAACAATGAGCAGTTCTTC. Encoded protein: CASSSLANNEQFF.

The chain carries TRBV6-1 and TRBJ2-4; TRBD1 or TRBD2 may be the D gene (6 bases each). Trimming cost V 3 bases and J 5 bases, with 14 bases left between them. This CDR3 comprises 15 residues. Germline CDR1 MNHNS, CDR2 SASEGT. The CDR3 DNA is TGTGCCAGCAGTGATGGGGGGCTATTGGAAAACATTCAGTACTTC. Translated, it gives CASSDGGLLENIQYF.

This chain uses TRBV29-1 with TRBJ1-1, with 7 nucleotides matching TRBD1. The CDR3 is made up of 13 amino acids. Looked up from germline, CDR1 is SQVTM and CDR2 is ANQGSEA. V dropped 6 bases and J dropped 0; count of bases not matched to a gene: 4. DNA of the CDR3: TGCAGCGTCCAAAGGGGGCTGAACACTGAAGCTTTCTTT. The encoded protein is CSVQRGLNTEAFF.

The chain is built from TRBV9 and TRBJ2-3; D gene unclear. The CDR3 spans 16 residues. CDR1 and CDR2 from the germline V gene are SGDLS and YYNGEE. The V end was cut by 4 bases, the J end by 5 bases, with 20 bases between. The CDR3 bases are TGTGCCAGCAGCTACCGAGAGGCCGTCACTCGAGATACGCAGTATTTT. This sequence encodes CASSYREAVTRDTQYF. The whole variable domain, remainder taken from reference TRBV9 and TRBJ2-3, is DSGVTQTPKHLITATGQRVTLRCSPRSGDLSVYWYQQSLDQGLQFLIQYYNGEERAKGNILERFSAQQFPDLHSELNLSSLELGDSALYFCASSYREAVTRDTQYFGPGTRLTVL.

J is TRBJ1-2 and V is TRBV5-6; unclear D gene. CDR1 and CDR2 from the germline V gene are SGHDT and YYEEEE. The CDR3 is 15 residues long. V lost 0 bases and J lost 4, with 13 bases in between. CDR3: CASSLVGLGSYGYTF. The CDR3 DNA reads as TGTGCCAGCAGCTTGGTCGGTCTGGGAAGCTATGGCTACACCTTC.

This chain connects TRBV14 to TRBJ2-1, with 11 bases lining up with TRBD2. CDR3 size: 16 residues. V was clipped by 4 bases and J by 8 bases; unmatched bases: 10. Per germline, CDR1 SGHDN and CDR2 FVKESK. The CDR3 DNA sequence: TGTGCCAGCAGCCGAGAACTAGCGGGAGCTCAGGATGAGCAGTTCTTC. This gives the protein CASSRELAGAQDEQFF.

This clone was detected once. In DNA form, the CDR3 reads TGTGCCTGGAGTGTACGGGCAGGGGCAGATACGCAGTATTTT. As protein: CAWSVRAGADTQYF. This chain uses TRBV30 with TRBJ2-3; maybe TRBD1 (6 bases). The CDR3 extends over 14 amino acids. V lost 0 bases and J lost 4, with 11 bases in between. Germline V gives CDR1 GTSNPN, CDR2 SVGIG (reference sequence).

This clone was picked up one time. This chain links TRBV7-9 with TRBJ2-5; the match to TRBD1 covers 9 bases. The CDR3 contains 16 residues. V lost 5 bases to trimming and J lost 4 bases; unmatched junction nucleotides: 11. CDR1 is SEHNR and CDR2 is FQNEAQ in the germline V gene (reference sequence). Written as DNA, the CDR3 is TGTGCCAGCAGCCCGGCCGGGACAGGGAGTAGAGAGACCCAGTACTTC. This codes for CASSPAGTGSRETQYF.

Note on this clone: A read error is likely here: a far larger clone is one base away. V and J are TRBV30 and TRBJ2-7; tentative D call: TRBD1 (6 bases). Germline V lookup: CDR1 GTSNPN, CDR2 SVGIG (reference sequence). Trimming stripped 0 bases from V and 2 bases from J, with 14 bases between. This CDR3 contains 15 residues. CDR3 residues: CAWSVGAGNPYEQYF. The CDR3 DNA is TGTGCCTGGAGTGTGGGGGCAGGGAATCCCTACGAGCAGTACTTC.

This clone was counted a single time. The chain couples TRBV5-1 to TRBJ2-1, with D hard to call. Germline V gene lookup returns CDR1 SGHRS and CDR2 YFSETQ. CDR3 length: 13 residues. The ends were cut back, 2 bases at V and 8 bases at J, with 11 bases in the middle. CDR3 loop: CASSFDPRDEQFF. The DNA for the CDR3 is TGCGCCAGCAGCTTCGACCCTCGCGATGAGCAGTTCTTC.